These T cell receptor beta chains were read from a single sample in a study of OX40 agonist ivuxolimab in advanced cancers. The protocol was immunoSEQ multiplex PCR, while the TCRdb copy is restricted to in-frame clones and leaves out a portion. Here the sample spans some 87,000 clones, around nine tenths being singletons. The sequenced sample was CD4+ or CD8+ T cells sorted from blood, obtained in a trial of the OX40 agonist ivuxolimab. Receptor source: an adult with an advanced solid tumor such as melanoma, head and neck, liver or kidney cancer. Both conserved end residues are part of each CDR3. The order of the fields is J gene, clone size, V gene, D gene, CDR3 length, CDR3 DNA, CDR3 protein. A D gene is named only where the DNA matches it firmly. Clone size is not always given. Where it is, it says once, few, many or a class for expanded clones.

>TRBJ1-2|.|TRBV4-1|TRBD1|19
TGCGCCAGCAGCCAATTTGGGTTCGAGGGGACAGGGGTCCCTTATGGCTACACCTTC
CASSQFGFEGTGVPYGYTF
>TRBJ2-5|.|TRBV5-1|.|15
TGCGCCAGCAGCTTGGCCGGGGGCAAGGGTGAGACCCAGTACTTC
CASSLAGGKGETQYF
>TRBJ2-3|.|TRBV4-2|TRBD2|14
TGTGCCAGCAGCCGGGGGGGAGCCACAGATACGCAGTATTTT
CASSRGGATDTQYF
>TRBJ2-6|once|TRBV12-5|.|13
TGTGCTAGTAGGAGCTCTGGGGCCAACGTCCTGACTTTC
CASRSSGANVLTF
>TRBJ2-3|.|TRBV29-1|.|14
TGCAGCGTTGAGCCTCTGGGGGGCCCAGATACGCAGTATTTT
CSVEPLGGPDTQYF
>TRBJ2-2|.|TRBV18|TRBD2|16
TGTGCCAGCTCACAATTCACGGGGGGAAACACCGGGGAGCTGTTTTTT
CASSQFTGGNTGELFF
>TRBJ2-1|.|TRBV11-2|.|13
TGTGCCAGCAGCCCTCGGACAGAAATTGGGCAGTTCTTC
CASSPRTEIGQFF
>TRBJ1-1|.|TRBV5-6|TRBD1|16
TGTGCCAGCAGTCCTGGGACAGGGGCAACTGGGGCTGAAGCTTTCTTT
CASSPGTGATGAEAFF
>TRBJ2-2|.|TRBV7-9|TRBD2|15
TGTGCCAGCAGCTCAGGACTAGCGGACACCGGGGAGCTGTTTTTT
CASSSGLADTGELFF
>TRBJ2-7|.|TRBV13|.|14
TGTGCCAGCAGCTTAGGTTCCAGCTCCTACGAGCAGTACTTC
CASSLGSSSYEQYF
>TRBJ1-5|.|TRBV2|.|14
TGTGCCAGCAGGACAACGACACTAGGCGGGCCCCAGCATTTT
CASRTTTLGGPQHF
>TRBJ2-4|.|TRBV28|.|15
TGTGCCAGCAGAGAAGAGAACCCAGCCAAAAACATTCAGTACTTC
CASREENPAKNIQYF
>TRBJ1-2|.|TRBV28|.|15
TGTGCCAGCAGTTCCCCCGGGGCGAACTTCTATGACTACACCTTC
CASSSPGANFYDYTF
>TRBJ2-7|.|TRBV5-1|.|12
TGCGCCAGCAGCTCTCTGGGTAGCGAGCAGTACTTC
CASSSLGSEQYF
>TRBJ2-1|once|TRBV30|.|14
TGTGCCTGGAATAACCTGTTAACCTACAATGAGCAGTTCTTC
CAWNNLLTYNEQFF
>TRBJ2-1|.|TRBV7-9|TRBD1|15
TGTGCCAGCATACCCGGGACAGGGGGTTGGAATGAGCAGTTCTTC
CASIPGTGGWNEQFF
>TRBJ2-3|.|TRBV5-5|TRBD2|16
TGTGCCAGCAGCTCGGGACTAGCGGGGGCCACAGATACGCAGTATTTT
CASSSGLAGATDTQYF
>TRBJ1-4|.|TRBV18|.|14
TGTGCCAGCTCCCCGAGTGGGGTCGGGGAAAAACTGTTTTTT
CASSPSGVGEKLFF
>TRBJ2-3|.|TRBV27|.|12
TGTGCCAGCCGCGGTGGGGGTGATACGCAGTATTTT
CASRGGGDTQYF
>TRBJ1-1|.|TRBV28|.|14
TGTGCCAGCAGTTTTTCGGGGCGGAACACTGAAGCTTTCTTT
CASSFSGRNTEAFF
>TRBJ2-7|.|TRBV7-2|TRBD2|16
TGTGCCAGCAGCTTAATGTTCCCGGGGGGGCCAAGCGAGCAGTACTTC
CASSLMFPGGPSEQYF
>TRBJ2-3|.|TRBV11-3|TRBD2|17
TGTGCCAGCAGCCTCTTTTCTAGCGGGGGGGCCACAGATACGCAGTATTTT
CASSLFSSGGATDTQYF
>TRBJ2-3|.|TRBV20-1|.|11
TGCAGTGCTAGCAGGGCAGATACGCAGTATTTT
CSASRADTQYF
>TRBJ1-5|.|TRBV7-4|TRBD1|18
TGTGCCAGCAGCTTTAGGGACAGGGGATTATCGAGCAATCAGCCCCAGCATTTT
CASSFRDRGLSSNQPQHF
>TRBJ1-1|.|TRBV7-9|.|14
TGTGCCAGCAACAGGGAGGAGGAGAACACTGAAGCTTTCTTT
CASNREEENTEAFF
>TRBJ2-5|.|TRBV4-2|TRBD1|16
TGTGCCAGCAGCCAGCACCCCGGGACAGAGCAAGAGACCCAGTACTTC
CASSQHPGTEQETQYF
>TRBJ2-4|.|TRBV12-5|TRBD1|14
TGTGCTAGTGGGCAACAGGGGGCAGGGGACATTCAGTACTTC
CASGQQGAGDIQYF
>TRBJ2-5|.|TRBV5-4|.|13
TGTGCCAGCAGCTTGCAGGGGGGGGAGACCCAGTACTTC
CASSLQGGETQYF
>TRBJ2-7|once|TRBV19|TRBD2|15
TGTGCCAGTAGTATGACCCTGGGACTAGCGCATGAGCAGTACTTC
CASSMTLGLAHEQYF
>TRBJ2-5|.|TRBV6-5|TRBD2|14
TGTGCCAGCAGTACACTAGCGATTAGTGAGACCCAGTACTTC
CASSTLAISETQYF
>TRBJ2-2|.|TRBV5-1|.|14
TGCGCCAGCAGCTTGGACAGAAGCACCGGGGAGCTGTTTTTT
CASSLDRSTGELFF
>TRBJ2-1|.|TRBV7-2|TRBD2|15
TGTGCCAGCAGCTCGGTAGCGGGGGGGTATTGGGAGCAGTTCTTC
CASSSVAGGYWEQFF
>TRBJ2-4|once|TRBV4-2|.|16
TGTGCCAGCAGCCAAGATTGGGAACAGGGTTTAAACATTCAGTACTTC
CASSQDWEQGLNIQYF